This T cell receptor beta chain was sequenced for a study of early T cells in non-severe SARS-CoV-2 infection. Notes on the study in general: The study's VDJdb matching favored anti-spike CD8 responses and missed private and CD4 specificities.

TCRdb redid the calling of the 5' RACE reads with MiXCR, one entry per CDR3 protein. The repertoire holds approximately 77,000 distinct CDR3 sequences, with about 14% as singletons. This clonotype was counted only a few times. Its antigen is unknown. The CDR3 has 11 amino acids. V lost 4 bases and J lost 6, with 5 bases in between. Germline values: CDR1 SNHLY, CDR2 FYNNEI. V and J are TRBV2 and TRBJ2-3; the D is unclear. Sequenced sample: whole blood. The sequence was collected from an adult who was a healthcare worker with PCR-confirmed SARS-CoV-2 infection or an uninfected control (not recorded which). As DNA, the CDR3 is TGTGCCAGCAGTGCAATGGATACGCAGTATTTT. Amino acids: CASSAMDTQYF.